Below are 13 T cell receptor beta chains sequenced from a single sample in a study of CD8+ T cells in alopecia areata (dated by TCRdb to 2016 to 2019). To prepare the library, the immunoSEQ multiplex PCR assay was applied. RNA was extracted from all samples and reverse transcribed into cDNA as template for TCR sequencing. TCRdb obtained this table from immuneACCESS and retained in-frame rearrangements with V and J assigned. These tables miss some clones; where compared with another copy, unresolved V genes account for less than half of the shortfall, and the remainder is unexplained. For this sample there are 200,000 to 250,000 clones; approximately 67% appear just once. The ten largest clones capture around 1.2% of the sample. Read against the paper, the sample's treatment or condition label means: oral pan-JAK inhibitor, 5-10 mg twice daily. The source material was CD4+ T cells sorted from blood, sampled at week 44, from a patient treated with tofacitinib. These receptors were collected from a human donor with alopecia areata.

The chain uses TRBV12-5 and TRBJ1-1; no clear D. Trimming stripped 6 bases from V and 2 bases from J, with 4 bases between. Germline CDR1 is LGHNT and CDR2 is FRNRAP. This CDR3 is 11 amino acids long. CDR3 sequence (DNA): TGTGCTAGTGGATATAACACTGAAGCTTTCTTT. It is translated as CASGYNTEAFF.

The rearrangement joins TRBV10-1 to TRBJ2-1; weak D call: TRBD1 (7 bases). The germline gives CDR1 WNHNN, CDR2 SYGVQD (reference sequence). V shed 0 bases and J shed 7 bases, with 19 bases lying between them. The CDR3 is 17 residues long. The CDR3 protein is CASSESRDSGGGNEQFF. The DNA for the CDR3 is TGCGCCAGCAGTGAGTCCAGGGACAGCGGAGGAGGGAATGAGCAGTTCTTC.

The CDR3 coding sequence is TGTGCCAGCGGGACAGACTTTTACAATGAGCAGTTCTTC. Amino acid sequence: CASGTDFYNEQFF. V gene TRBV11-3 combines with J gene TRBJ2-1; 7 nucleotides match TRBD1. The V and J ends lost 8 bases and 4 bases, in that order; junction bases with no gene match: 5. Germline CDR1 SGHNT, CDR2 YENEEA. CDR3 length equals 13 residues.

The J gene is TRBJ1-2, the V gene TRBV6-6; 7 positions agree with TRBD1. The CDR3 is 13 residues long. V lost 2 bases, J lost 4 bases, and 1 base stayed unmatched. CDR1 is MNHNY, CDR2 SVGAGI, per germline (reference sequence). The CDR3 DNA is TGTGCCAGCAGTTACGGACAGGTCTATGGCTACACCTTC. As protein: CASSYGQVYGYTF.

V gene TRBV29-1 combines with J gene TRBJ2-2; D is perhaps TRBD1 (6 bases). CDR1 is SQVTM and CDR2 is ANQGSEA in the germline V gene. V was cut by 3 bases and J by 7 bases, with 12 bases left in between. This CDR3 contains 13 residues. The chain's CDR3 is CSVERQGNGELFF. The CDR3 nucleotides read TGCAGCGTTGAGAGGCAGGGGAACGGGGAGCTGTTTTTT.

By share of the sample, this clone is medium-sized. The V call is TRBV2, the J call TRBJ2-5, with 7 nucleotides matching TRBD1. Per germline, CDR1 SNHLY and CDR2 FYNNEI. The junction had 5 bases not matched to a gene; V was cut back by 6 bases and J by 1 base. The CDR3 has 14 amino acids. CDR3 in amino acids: CASRGDSPQETQYF. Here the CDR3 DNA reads TGTGCCAGCAGGGGGGACAGCCCCCAAGAGACCCAGTACTTC. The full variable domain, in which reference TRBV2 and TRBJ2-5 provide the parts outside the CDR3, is EPEVTQTPSHQVTQMGQEVILRCVPISNHLYFYWYRQILGQKVEFLVSFYNNEISEKSEIFDDQFSVERPDGSNFTLKIRSTKLEDSAMYFCASRGDSPQETQYFGPGTRLLVL.

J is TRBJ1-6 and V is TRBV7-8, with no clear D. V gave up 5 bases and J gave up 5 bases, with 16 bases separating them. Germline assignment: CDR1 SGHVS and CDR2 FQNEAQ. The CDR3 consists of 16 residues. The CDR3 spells CASSPRTLDNNSPLHF. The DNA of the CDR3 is TGTGCCAGCAGCCCCCGAACCTTAGACAATAATTCACCCCTCCACTTT.

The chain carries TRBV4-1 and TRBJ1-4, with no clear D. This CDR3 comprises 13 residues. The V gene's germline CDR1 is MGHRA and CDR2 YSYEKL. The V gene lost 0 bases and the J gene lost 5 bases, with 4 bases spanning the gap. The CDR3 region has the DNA TGCGCCAGCAGCCAAGAACGAAATGAAAAACTGTTTTTT. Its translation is CASSQERNEKLFF.

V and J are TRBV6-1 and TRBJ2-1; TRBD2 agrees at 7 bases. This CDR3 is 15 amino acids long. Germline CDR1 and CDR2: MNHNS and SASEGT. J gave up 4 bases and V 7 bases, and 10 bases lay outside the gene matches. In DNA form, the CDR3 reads TGTGCCAGCACGAGGGAGGGAGTGGGGTACAATGAGCAGTTCTTC. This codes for CASTREGVGYNEQFF.

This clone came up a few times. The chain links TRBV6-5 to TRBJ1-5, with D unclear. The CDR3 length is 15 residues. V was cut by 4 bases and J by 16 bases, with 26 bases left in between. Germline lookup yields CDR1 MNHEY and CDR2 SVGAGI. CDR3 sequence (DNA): TGTGCCAGCAGTTCCCTTTCGTCGGTCCCGCTCCCCCTCCATTTT. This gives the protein CASSSLSSVPLPLHF.

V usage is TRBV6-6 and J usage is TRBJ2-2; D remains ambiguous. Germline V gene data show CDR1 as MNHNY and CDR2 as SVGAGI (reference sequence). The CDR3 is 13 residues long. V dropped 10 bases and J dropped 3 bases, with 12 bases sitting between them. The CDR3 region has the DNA TGTGCCACAAAGAAGGTGGACACCGGGGAGCTGTTTTTT. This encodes CATKKVDTGELFF.

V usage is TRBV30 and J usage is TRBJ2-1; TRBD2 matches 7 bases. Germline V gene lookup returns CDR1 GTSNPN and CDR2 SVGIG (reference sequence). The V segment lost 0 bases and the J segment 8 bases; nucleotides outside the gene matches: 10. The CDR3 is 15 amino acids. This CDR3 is CAWSVSLTGGYEQFF. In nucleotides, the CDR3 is TGTGCCTGGAGTGTATCGCTAACGGGGGGTTATGAGCAGTTCTTC.

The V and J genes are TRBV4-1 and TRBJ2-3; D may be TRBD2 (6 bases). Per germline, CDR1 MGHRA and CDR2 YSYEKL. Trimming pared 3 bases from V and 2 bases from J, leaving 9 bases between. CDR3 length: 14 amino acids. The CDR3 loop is CASSHGGTTDTQYF. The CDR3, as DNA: TGCGCCAGCAGCCATGGCGGGACCACAGATACGCAGTATTTT.